A selection of T cell receptor beta chains follows, all from one sample in a study of T cell responses to AZD1222 COVID-19 vaccine. Profiling relied on immunoSEQ multiplex PCR, and the TCRdb table lists in-frame clones only, not all of them. The table has fewer than 120,000 clones, less than 95% seen once. The input for sequencing was peripheral blood, taken on day 0 of AZD1222 vaccination. All receptors come from an adult in good health. The CDR3 runs from the conserved cysteine through the conserved F or W. The order of the fields is CDR3 DNA, CDR3 protein, D gene, clone size, J gene, V gene. A D gene is named only where the DNA matches it firmly. The size field is filled for only some rows; it gives once, few, many or a size class.

DNA: TGTGCCAGCGGAACTGCCGGGGGACCTGGGGCCAACGTCCTGACTTTC; CDR3: CASGTAGGPGANVLTF; D: .; size: .; J: TRBJ2-6; V: TRBV5-4
DNA: TGTGCCAGCAGCACGGACAGTCGAGAGACCCAGTACTTC; CDR3: CASSTDSRETQYF; D: .; size: .; J: TRBJ2-5; V: TRBV5-4
DNA: TGTGCCAGCAGTACCGGGACAGTCAACTATGGCTACACCTTC; CDR3: CASSTGTVNYGYTF; D: TRBD1; size: .; J: TRBJ1-2; V: TRBV2
DNA: TGTGCCAGCAGTCTGGGACAGCGCAATCAGCCCCAGCATTTT; CDR3: CASSLGQRNQPQHF; D: TRBD1; size: .; J: TRBJ1-5; V: TRBV28
DNA: TGTGCCAGTAGTGCCCGGGGGGGGGCGCGGAGCAATCAGCCCCAGCATTTT; CDR3: CASSARGGARSNQPQHF; D: .; size: .; J: TRBJ1-5; V: TRBV19
DNA: TGTGCCTGGGGTCGAGAAACAGGGGCCCATGGCTACACCTTC; CDR3: CAWGRETGAHGYTF; D: TRBD1; size: .; J: TRBJ1-2; V: TRBV30
DNA: TGTGCCAGTAGTATAGCAGGGGCCAACTACACCTTC; CDR3: CASSIAGANYTF; D: .; size: .; J: TRBJ1-2; V: TRBV19
DNA: TGTGCCAGCAGTTACACCGGGACACTTAGCAATCAGCCCCAGCATTTT; CDR3: CASSYTGTLSNQPQHF; D: .; size: .; J: TRBJ1-5; V: TRBV6-7
DNA: TGTGCCAGCAGAAATCCGGCCTCTGGAAACACCATATATTTT; CDR3: CASRNPASGNTIYF; D: .; size: .; J: TRBJ1-3; V: TRBV2
DNA: TGTGCCAGTAGTGGCCAGGGGATTGGCTATGGCTACACCTTC; CDR3: CASSGQGIGYGYTF; D: .; size: .; J: TRBJ1-2; V: TRBV19
DNA: TGTGCCAGCAGCCAATCCGGGGAGTATAGCAATCAGCCCCAGCATTTT; CDR3: CASSQSGEYSNQPQHF; D: .; size: .; J: TRBJ1-5; V: TRBV3-1/TRBV3-2
DNA: TGTGCCAGCAGCTCATCCGGGACAGGGGAAGGAAAACTGTTTTTT; CDR3: CASSSSGTGEGKLFF; D: TRBD1; size: once; J: TRBJ1-4; V: TRBV5-5
DNA: TGTGCCAGCAGCCCGAGGCGGACCCCCTACGAGCAGTACTTC; CDR3: CASSPRRTPYEQYF; D: .; size: .; J: TRBJ2-7; V: TRBV5-4
DNA: TGTGCCAGCAGTGAAGGGACAGGGGGAAGAGATACGCAGTATTTT; CDR3: CASSEGTGGRDTQYF; D: TRBD1; size: .; J: TRBJ2-3; V: TRBV6-1
DNA: TGTGCCACCAGTCCCTCCCAGGGGAGTGAAAAACTGTTTTTT; CDR3: CATSPSQGSEKLFF; D: .; size: .; J: TRBJ1-4; V: TRBV24-1
DNA: TGTGCCAGCAGCGCCCGACTAGCGGGGGGACCTGACGCCGGGGAGCTGTTTTTT; CDR3: CASSARLAGGPDAGELFF; D: TRBD2; size: .; J: TRBJ2-2; V: TRBV11-3
DNA: TGTGCCAGCAGCTTAGGCCCGGACCCAAGGGAACTGTTTTTT; CDR3: CASSLGPDPRELFF; D: .; size: .; J: TRBJ1-4; V: TRBV7-2
DNA: TGTGCCAGCAGTCGACGGATAAAAGGGCTTAACTATGGCTACACCTTC; CDR3: CASSRRIKGLNYGYTF; D: .; size: .; J: TRBJ1-2; V: TRBV28
DNA: TGTGCCAGCAGTGACGGGGGGGCCACAGATACGCAGTATTTT; CDR3: CASSDGGATDTQYF; D: .; size: .; J: TRBJ2-3; V: TRBV6-4
DNA: TGTGCCAGTAGTCGTACAGGGTTAGAGACCCAGTACTTC; CDR3: CASSRTGLETQYF; D: .; size: .; J: TRBJ2-5; V: TRBV19
DNA: TGTGCCAGCAGTTTTATAGTGGAGAAGCGCAGCTATAGCAATCAGCCCCAGCATTTT; CDR3: CASSFIVEKRSYSNQPQHF; D: .; size: .; J: TRBJ1-5; V: TRBV28
DNA: TGTGCCAGCAGTCCAGGGACTAGCGGGGGCAATGAGCAGTTCTTC; CDR3: CASSPGTSGGNEQFF; D: TRBD2; size: .; J: TRBJ2-1; V: TRBV6-5
DNA: TGCGCCAGCAGCCGAGAACCGGGAAATCAGCCCCAGCATTTT; CDR3: CASSREPGNQPQHF; D: .; size: .; J: TRBJ1-5; V: TRBV4-1
DNA: TGTGCCAGCAGCCAGGGGACAGACTATAATTCACCCCTCCACTTT; CDR3: CASSQGTDYNSPLHF; D: TRBD1; size: .; J: TRBJ1-6; V: TRBV11-2
DNA: TGTGCCAGTAGTGTAGCCCGGGACAGGGGAACAGATACGCAGTATTTT; CDR3: CASSVARDRGTDTQYF; D: TRBD1; size: .; J: TRBJ2-3; V: TRBV19
DNA: TGTGCCAGCAGTGTTTCGGGGGGCGTCAACAATGAGCAGTTCTTC; CDR3: CASSVSGGVNNEQFF; D: .; size: .; J: TRBJ2-1; V: TRBV6-4
DNA: TGCGCCAGCAGCCAACCACAGGGGCGAATGAACACTGAAGCTTTCTTT; CDR3: CASSQPQGRMNTEAFF; D: TRBD1; size: once; J: TRBJ1-1; V: TRBV4-1
DNA: TGTGCCAGCAGCGCCCGTCGGGGGTTAGCCTACAATGAGCAGTTCTTC; CDR3: CASSARRGLAYNEQFF; D: .; size: .; J: TRBJ2-1; V: TRBV14
DNA: TGTGCCAGTAGTCGGCAGCCCTTCGCGAACACCGGGGAGCTGTTTTTT; CDR3: CASSRQPFANTGELFF; D: .; size: .; J: TRBJ2-2; V: TRBV19
DNA: TGTGCCAGTAGTCCGGTGTCGGGACAGGCTGAAAAACTGTTTTTT; CDR3: CASSPVSGQAEKLFF; D: TRBD1; size: .; J: TRBJ1-4; V: TRBV19
DNA: TGCGCCAGCAGCCAAGAAACGAGCTCCTACAATGAGCAGTTCTTC; CDR3: CASSQETSSYNEQFF; D: .; size: .; J: TRBJ2-1; V: TRBV4-1
DNA: TGTGCCAGCAGTTCGAGGGGACTAGCGGCGAACACCGGGGAGCTGTTTTTT; CDR3: CASSSRGLAANTGELFF; D: TRBD2; size: .; J: TRBJ2-2; V: TRBV27
DNA: TGTGCCTGGAGTGTAGGGGGGCATTATGGCTACACCTTC; CDR3: CAWSVGGHYGYTF; D: .; size: .; J: TRBJ1-2; V: TRBV30
DNA: TGCAGCGTCATGACAGGGCCCGGTGGCTACACCTTC; CDR3: CSVMTGPGGYTF; D: TRBD1; size: few; J: TRBJ1-2; V: TRBV29-1
DNA: TGTGCCAGCAGTCCCGGGACTACAGGAGGGGCAGATACGCAGTATTTT; CDR3: CASSPGTTGGADTQYF; D: TRBD2; size: .; J: TRBJ2-3; V: TRBV28
DNA: TGTGCCAGCAGCGACACCGCTCGGACCTATGGGGCTGAAGCTTTCTTT; CDR3: CASSDTARTYGAEAFF; D: .; size: .; J: TRBJ1-1; V: TRBV9
DNA: TGCGCCAGCAGCTTGGGACGCGGGGGAAACACCGGGGAGCTGTTTTTT; CDR3: CASSLGRGGNTGELFF; D: TRBD2; size: few; J: TRBJ2-2; V: TRBV5-1
DNA: TGTGCCAGCAGCCAAGCGACTCGACCTCAGGAGGAAAAACTGTTTTTT; CDR3: CASSQATRPQEEKLFF; D: .; size: .; J: TRBJ1-4; V: TRBV4-2
DNA: TGTGCCAGTAGTACACGGACTTTCTACAATGAGCAGTTCTTC; CDR3: CASSTRTFYNEQFF; D: .; size: .; J: TRBJ2-1; V: TRBV19
DNA: TGCAGTGCTAGTAGGTTAAACACTGAAGCTTTCTTT; CDR3: CSASRLNTEAFF; D: .; size: .; J: TRBJ1-1; V: TRBV20-1
DNA: TGTGCCAGCAGCTCGCCGTCGGACAGGAGCTCCTACAATGAGCAGTTCTTC; CDR3: CASSSPSDRSSYNEQFF; D: TRBD1; size: .; J: TRBJ2-1; V: TRBV7-9
DNA: TGTGCCAGCAGTCGGGACAGAGGATCCTCCCTTGAGCAGTTCTTC; CDR3: CASSRDRGSSLEQFF; D: TRBD1; size: .; J: TRBJ2-1; V: TRBV6-5
DNA: TGTGCCAGCTCTCAACAGGGGAGCTCCTACGAGCAGTACTTC; CDR3: CASSQQGSSYEQYF; D: TRBD1; size: .; J: TRBJ2-7; V: TRBV18
DNA: TGTGCCAGCAGCTTAGCGGGCCGAAACTCTAGAGAGCAGTACTTC; CDR3: CASSLAGRNSREQYF; D: .; size: .; J: TRBJ2-7; V: TRBV7-8
DNA: TGTGCCAGCAGCTCAGCAACCGGACAGGGCATCTCTGGGGCCAACGTCCTGACTTTC; CDR3: CASSSATGQGISGANVLTF; D: TRBD1; size: .; J: TRBJ2-6; V: TRBV6-6
DNA: TGTGCCAGCAGTGAAGAGGGACCCGGCGCGAGGGGCTACACCTTC; CDR3: CASSEEGPGARGYTF; D: .; size: once; J: TRBJ1-2; V: TRBV6-1
DNA: TGCGCCAGCACCTCCGGCAATGAGCAGTTCTTC; CDR3: CASTSGNEQFF; D: .; size: .; J: TRBJ2-1; V: TRBV10-2
DNA: TGTGCCATCAGTGAGGGTGGGACAGGGGATAATTCACCCCTCCACTTT; CDR3: CAISEGGTGDNSPLHF; D: TRBD1; size: .; J: TRBJ1-6; V: TRBV10-3